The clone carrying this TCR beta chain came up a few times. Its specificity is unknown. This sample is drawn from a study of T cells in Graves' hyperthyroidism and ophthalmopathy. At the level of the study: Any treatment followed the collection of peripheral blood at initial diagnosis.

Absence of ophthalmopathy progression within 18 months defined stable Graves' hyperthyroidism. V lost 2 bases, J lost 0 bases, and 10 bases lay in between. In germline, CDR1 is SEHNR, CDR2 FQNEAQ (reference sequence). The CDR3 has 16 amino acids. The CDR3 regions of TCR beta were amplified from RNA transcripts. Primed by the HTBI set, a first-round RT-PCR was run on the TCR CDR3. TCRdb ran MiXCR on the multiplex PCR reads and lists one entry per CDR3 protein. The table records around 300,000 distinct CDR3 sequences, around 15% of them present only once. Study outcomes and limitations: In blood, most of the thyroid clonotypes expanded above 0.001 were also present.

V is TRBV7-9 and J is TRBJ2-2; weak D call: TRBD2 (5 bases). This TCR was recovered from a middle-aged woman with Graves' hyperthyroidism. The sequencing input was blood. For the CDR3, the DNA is TGTGCCAGCAGCTTAATCCGGGGTCCGAACACCGGGGAGCTGTTTTTT. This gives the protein CASSLIRGPNTGELFF.